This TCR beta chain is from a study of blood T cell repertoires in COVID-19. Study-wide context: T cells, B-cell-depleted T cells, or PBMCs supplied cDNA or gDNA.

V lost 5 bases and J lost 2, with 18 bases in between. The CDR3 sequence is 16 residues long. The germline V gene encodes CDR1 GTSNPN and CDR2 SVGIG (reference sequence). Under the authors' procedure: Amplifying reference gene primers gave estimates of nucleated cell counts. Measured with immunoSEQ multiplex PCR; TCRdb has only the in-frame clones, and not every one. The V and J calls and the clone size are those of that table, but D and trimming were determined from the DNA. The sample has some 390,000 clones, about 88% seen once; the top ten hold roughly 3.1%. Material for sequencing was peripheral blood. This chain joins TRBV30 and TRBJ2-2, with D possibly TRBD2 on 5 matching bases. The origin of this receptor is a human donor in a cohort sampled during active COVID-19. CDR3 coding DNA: TGTGCCTGGGGCGGAGATTTCAGCGGAAACACCGGGGAGCTGTTTTTT. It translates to CAWGGDFSGNTGELFF. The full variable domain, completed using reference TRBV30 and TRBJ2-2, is SQTIHQWPATLVQPVGSPLSLECTVEGTSNPNLYWYRQAAGRGLQLLFYSVGIGQISSEVPQNLSASRPQDRQFILSSKKLLLSDSGFYLCAWGGDFSGNTGELFFGEGSRLTVL.